This T cell receptor (beta chain) was captured by sequencing in a study of identical twins. Study-wide results and limits: Memory repertoires showed no such pattern, whereas abundant cord blood beta clonotypes carried fewer insertions.

MiXCR, applied by TCRdb to the 5' RACE reads, yields one record per CDR3 protein. The table has 400,000 to 550,000 distinct CDR3 sequences, 22% seen once. This CDR3 contains 15 residues. Germline assignment: CDR1 DFQATT and CDR2 SNEGSKA (reference sequence). V was trimmed by 1 base and J by 1 base, leaving 13 bases between them. As regards this clonotype: Its antigen is unidentified.

These same records also appear under a second study, on T cells expressing NK-cell markers. Per that paper: HCMV serostatus: seven of eight sequenced donors positive, one negative.

The specimen was CD4+ T cells sorted from blood. The chain recombines TRBV20-1 with TRBJ1-1; D uncertain. The TCR sequence derives from a woman younger than 35 in good health. The CDR3, as DNA: TGCAGTGCTAGAGGGTGGCCGGGATCGAACACTGAAGCTTTCTTT. This sequence encodes CSARGWPGSNTEAFF.